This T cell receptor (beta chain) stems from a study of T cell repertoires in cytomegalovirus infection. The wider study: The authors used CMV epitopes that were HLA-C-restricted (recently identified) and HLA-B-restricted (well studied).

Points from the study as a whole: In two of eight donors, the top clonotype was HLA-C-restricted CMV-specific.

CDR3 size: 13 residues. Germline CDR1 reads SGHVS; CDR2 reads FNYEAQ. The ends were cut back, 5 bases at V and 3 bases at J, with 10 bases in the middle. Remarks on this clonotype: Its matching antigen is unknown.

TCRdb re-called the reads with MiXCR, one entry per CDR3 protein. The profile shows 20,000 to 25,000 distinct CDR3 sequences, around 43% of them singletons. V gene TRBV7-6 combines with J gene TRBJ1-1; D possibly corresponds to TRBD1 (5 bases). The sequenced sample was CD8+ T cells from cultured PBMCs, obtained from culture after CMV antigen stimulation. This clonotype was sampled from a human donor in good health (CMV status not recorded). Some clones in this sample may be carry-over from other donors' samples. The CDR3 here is CASSGRGDTEAFF. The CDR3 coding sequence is TGTGCCAGCAGCGGACGGGGGGACACTGAAGCTTTCTTT.